This TCR beta chain is from a study of T cells in Graves' hyperthyroidism and ophthalmopathy (dated by TCRdb to between 2018 and 2021). In the study overall: Peripheral blood was sampled at the time of initial diagnosis, prior to any treatment. A discovery cohort of approximately 100 patients, about 43 with Graves' ophthalmopathy and more than 55 with stable Graves' hyperthyroidism, was used to find distinguishing TCR V-J signatures. Whether ophthalmopathy could be predicted prospectively was tested in an independent validation cohort made up of some 20 hyperthyroidism patients plus 17 patients who later progressed to ophthalmopathy. The 95 to 100 discovery patients were randomly divided into training and test sets at a 7:3 ratio. The study also compared thyroid tissue and blood T-cell repertoires from 6 or 7 Graves' hyperthyroidism patients. After sampling, hyperthyroidism patients received methimazole starting at 30 mg daily, and ophthalmopathy patients received high-dose intravenous methylprednisolone. TCR Vbeta CDR3 sequencing of some 140 peripheral blood samples (over 40 ophthalmopathy, 75 or so hyperthyroidism and roughly 17 progressor patients) is reported in the paper. What the work shows at the level of the full study, not this receptor alone: No statistical method was used to set the sample size in advance, and investigators knew the group allocation. A model built on a 13 V-J signature distinguished ophthalmopathy from stable hyperthyroidism, reaching around 88% sensitivity and about 81% specificity in cross-validation and 80%/75% in testing. Most expanded thyroid clonotypes (frequency above 0.001) were also detected in blood, a finding suggesting that blood repertoires may reflect thyroid immune responses. During validation, the model predicted progression to ophthalmopathy a median of about 6.5 months ahead of onset, with around 70% sensitivity and more than 72% specificity.

Concerning this clonotype itself: Its recognized antigen is unknown. Base qualities were left out, and no much larger clone turns up one base away.

A distance of 14 bases separates the germline ends of V and J, which lose 4 bases and 8 bases respectively. The germline V gene yields MDHEN for CDR1 and SYDVKM for CDR2. The CDR3 contains 13 residues, cysteine and phenylalanine counted. Here the CDR3 DNA is all that survives: 39 bases in frame from base 1. Ophthalmopathy patients had moderately to severely active disease, Clinical Activity Score of at least 3, NOSPECS grade of at least 4, and duration under 3 months. The study excluded patients with uncontrolled infections, other autoimmune diseases, pregnancy or lactation. Diagnoses relied on clinical symptoms, serum thyroxine and TRAb, thyroid ultrasound and orbital computed tomography. PBMCs were separated from roughly 9.6 ml of fresh peripheral blood using Ficoll-Paque density gradient centrifugation. Total RNA was extracted using Trizol reagent, and RNA quality was assessed on an Agilent 2100 Bioanalyzer.

The TCR beta CDR3 regions were amplified from the RNA transcripts. A first-round RT-PCR of the TCR CDR3 used the HTBI primer set with the Qiagen OneStep RT-PCR kit. Libraries were constructed in a second round of multiplex PCR, after which size selection and purification were carried out. Paired-end sequencing of the libraries was performed with 100 bp reads on an Illumina HiSeq2000. Under the source paper's analysis protocol: SOAPnuke was used to process the raw data, removing reads that contained adapters or uncalled bases, had a mean Phred below 15, or lacked an exact match to the constant primer or identifier. High-quality paired reads were merged using COPE v1.2.5, and each unique nucleotide sequence was defined as a clonotype. MiTCR v1.1 was used to align clonotypes to the IMGT TRBV, TRBD and TRBJ reference segments. The analysis was restricted to V-J combinations with a frequency above 0.0001, which together covered 99% to 99.2% of the repertoires. The TCS score was defined as F50 (clonal expansion) divided by E x V (chaos), with BLOSUM62-based TCRdist calculated between CDR3 peptides within each V-J. Welch's t-statistics and random forest reduced several hundred V-J features to roughly 13, which were used in a naive Bayes classifier (R e1071). The public sequencing data were trimmed at Q25 with fastp and processed into clonotypes with MiXCR by TCRdb, which kept only in-frame beta chains. Every distinct CDR3 protein forms one entry, paired with its most common genes and DNA. The V and J calls were determined by TCRdb, not by the authors. Across this sample there are about 640,000 distinct CDR3 sequences, with around 21% seen only once. The ten largest clones take up roughly 30% of the sample.

This sequence originates from a man under 40 with Graves' ophthalmopathy. What was sequenced was blood. This receptor chain uses TRBV28 and TRBJ1-1, with the D gene not confidently named. The CDR3 protein: CASSYAGLSEAFF. The nucleotide sequence reads TGTGCCAGCAGTTATGCTGGGTTGTCCGAAGCTTTCTTT.